This TCR beta chain was documented in a study of response to subunit inactivated influenza vaccine. Study observations and caveats: Authors suggested that a seasonal influenza vaccination recruits few new T cells each time.

As for this clonotype: Its antigen is as yet unknown.

From the RT-PCR reads, TCRdb called clonotypes with MiXCR, one entry per CDR3 protein. The table has about 520,000 distinct CDR3 sequences, 25% seen once. The input for sequencing was CD4+ T cells sorted from PBMCs, taken 5 days after vaccination. This clonotype was sampled from a middle-aged man who received an inactivated influenza vaccine.

The CDR3 loop is CSARAPSWADGYTF. CDR3 bases: TGCAGTGCTAGAGCCCCTTCGTGGGCGGATGGCTACACCTTC. The V call is TRBV20-1, the J call TRBJ1-2; D is undetermined. CDR1 is DFQATT and CDR2 is SNEGSKA in the germline V gene (reference sequence). V gave up 1 base and J gave up 6 bases, with 15 bases separating them. The CDR3 contains 14 residues.